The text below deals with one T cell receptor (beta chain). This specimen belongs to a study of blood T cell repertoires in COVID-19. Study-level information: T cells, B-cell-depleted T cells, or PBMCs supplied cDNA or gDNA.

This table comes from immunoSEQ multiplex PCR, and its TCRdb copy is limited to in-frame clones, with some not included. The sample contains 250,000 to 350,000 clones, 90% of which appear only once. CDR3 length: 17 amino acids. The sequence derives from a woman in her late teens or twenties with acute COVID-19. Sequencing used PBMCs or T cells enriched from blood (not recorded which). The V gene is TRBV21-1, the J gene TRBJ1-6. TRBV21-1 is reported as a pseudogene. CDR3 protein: CASSKRGGKGSGSPLHF. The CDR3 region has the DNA TGTGCCAGCAGCAAAAGGGGGGGAAAAGGGAGCGGTTCACCCCTCCACTTT.